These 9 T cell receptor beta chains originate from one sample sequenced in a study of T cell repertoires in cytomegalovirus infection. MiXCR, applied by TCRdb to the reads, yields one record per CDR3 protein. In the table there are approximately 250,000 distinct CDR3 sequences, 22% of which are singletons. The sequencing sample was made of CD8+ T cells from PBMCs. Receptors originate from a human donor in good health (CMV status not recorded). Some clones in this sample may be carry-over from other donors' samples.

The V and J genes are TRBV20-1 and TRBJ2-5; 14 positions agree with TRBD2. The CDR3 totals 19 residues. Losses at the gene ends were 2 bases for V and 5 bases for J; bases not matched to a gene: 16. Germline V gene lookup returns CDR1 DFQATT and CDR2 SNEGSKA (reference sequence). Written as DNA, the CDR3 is TGCAGTGCTAGACCTGACCTCGGACTAGCGGGGGGAAGTATGGAGACCCAGTACTTC. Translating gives CSARPDLGLAGGSMETQYF.

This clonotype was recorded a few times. The CDR3 DNA reads as TGTGCCAGCAGTTACTCGCCCCCGGGACAGAACACTGAAGCTTTCTTT. Protein sequence: CASSYSPPGQNTEAFF. The rearrangement joins TRBV6-6 to TRBJ1-1; D might be TRBD1 (6 bases). The V gene's germline CDR1 is MNHNY and CDR2 SVGAGI (reference sequence). Trimming removed 0 bases from V and 1 base from J, with 12 bases in between. The CDR3 is made up of 16 amino acids.

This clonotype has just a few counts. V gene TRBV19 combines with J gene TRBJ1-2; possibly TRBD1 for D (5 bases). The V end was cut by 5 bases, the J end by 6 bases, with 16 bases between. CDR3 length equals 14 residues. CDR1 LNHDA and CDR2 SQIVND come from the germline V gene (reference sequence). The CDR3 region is CASSPKEGLDGYTF. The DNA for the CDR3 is TGTGCCAGTAGTCCGAAGGAGGGGCTAGATGGCTACACCTTC.

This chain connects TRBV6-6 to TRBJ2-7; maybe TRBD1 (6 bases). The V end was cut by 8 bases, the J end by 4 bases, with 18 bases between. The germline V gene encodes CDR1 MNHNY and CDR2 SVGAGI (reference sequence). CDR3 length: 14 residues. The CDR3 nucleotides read TGTGCCAGCGACACACAGGGAAATGGTTACGAGCAGTACTTC. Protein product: CASDTQGNGYEQYF.

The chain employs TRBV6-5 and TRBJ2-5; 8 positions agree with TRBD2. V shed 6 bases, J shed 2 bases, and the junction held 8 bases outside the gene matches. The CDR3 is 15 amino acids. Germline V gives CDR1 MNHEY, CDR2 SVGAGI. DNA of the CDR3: TGTGCCAGCAGCCTGACAGCGGGGGATCAAGAGACCCAGTACTTC. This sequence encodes CASSLTAGDQETQYF.

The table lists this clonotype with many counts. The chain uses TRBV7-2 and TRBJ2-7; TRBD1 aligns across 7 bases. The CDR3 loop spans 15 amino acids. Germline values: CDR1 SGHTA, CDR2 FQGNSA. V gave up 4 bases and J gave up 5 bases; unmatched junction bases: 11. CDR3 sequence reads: CASSSTTGKYDEQYF. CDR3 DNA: TGTGCCAGCAGCTCCACGACAGGGAAATATGACGAGCAGTACTTC.

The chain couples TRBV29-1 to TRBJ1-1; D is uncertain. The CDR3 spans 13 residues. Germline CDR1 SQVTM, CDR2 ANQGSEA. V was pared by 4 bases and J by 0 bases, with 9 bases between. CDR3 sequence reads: CSVGVGLNTEAFF. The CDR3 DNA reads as TGCAGCGTTGGGGTAGGGCTGAACACTGAAGCTTTCTTT.

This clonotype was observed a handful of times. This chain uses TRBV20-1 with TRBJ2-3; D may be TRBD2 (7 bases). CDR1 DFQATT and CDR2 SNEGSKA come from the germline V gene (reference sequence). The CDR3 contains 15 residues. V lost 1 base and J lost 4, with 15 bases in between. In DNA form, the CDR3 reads TGCAGTGCTAGAGTTGAGGGGGGGACTGCAGATACGCAGTATTTT. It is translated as CSARVEGGTADTQYF.

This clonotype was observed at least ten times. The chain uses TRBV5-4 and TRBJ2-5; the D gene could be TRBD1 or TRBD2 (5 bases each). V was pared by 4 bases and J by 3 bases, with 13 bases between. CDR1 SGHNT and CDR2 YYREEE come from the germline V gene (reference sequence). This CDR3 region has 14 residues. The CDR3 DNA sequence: TGTGCCAGCAGCCTAGGGACGGTTAAAGAGACCCAGTACTTC. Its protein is CASSLGTVKETQYF.